This passage covers 17 T cell receptor beta chains from one sample sequenced in a study of blood T cell repertoires in COVID-19. Sequencing used immunoSEQ multiplex PCR; TCRdb keeps in-frame clones, though not all of them. Of about 230,000 clones listed, roughly 88% were seen once; the top ten hold roughly 2.4%. The material sequenced was PBMCs or T cells enriched from blood (not recorded which). These receptors originate from a woman in her thirties or forties with acute COVID-19.

The chain has TRBV5-1 and TRBJ1-1, with D unresolved. The CDR3 consists of 14 residues. Germline CDR1 is SGHRS and CDR2 is YFSETQ. V was shortened by 0 bases and J by 1 base, with 7 bases between the two germline ends. The CDR3 sequence is CASSLARPNTEAFF. The CDR3 DNA reads as TGCGCCAGCAGCTTGGCGAGGCCGAACACTGAAGCTTTCTTT.

The chain employs TRBV7-9 and TRBJ1-5, with 7 positions matching TRBD1. The CDR3 runs to 18 residues. The germline CDR1 and CDR2 sequences are SEHNR and FQNEAQ (reference sequence). Losses at the gene ends were 4 bases for V and 3 bases for J; bases not matched to a gene: 15. CDR3 residues: CASSSGKEDRQLNQPQHF. CDR3 sequence (DNA): TGTGCCAGCAGCTCAGGGAAAGAGGACAGGCAGCTCAATCAGCCCCAGCATTTT.

The chain combines TRBV10-3 with TRBJ1-6, with TRBD1 matching 8 bases. Trimming removed 3 bases from V and 7 bases from J; junction bases left unmatched: 8. CDR3 size: 16 residues. Germline V gene lookup returns CDR1 ENHRY and CDR2 SYGVKD. The CDR3 reads CAISEAVTGGNSPLHF. CDR3 coding DNA: TGTGCCATCAGTGAAGCCGTAACAGGGGGAAATTCACCCCTCCACTTT.

The chain couples TRBV30 to TRBJ2-3, with 12 bases that match TRBD2. Germline lookup yields CDR1 GTSNPN and CDR2 SVGIG (reference sequence). V dropped 4 bases and J dropped 2; count of bases not matched to a gene: 7. The CDR3 has 16 residues. This CDR3 is CAWTVGLAGPTDTQYF. CDR3 in DNA: TGTGCCTGGACCGTTGGACTAGCGGGGCCCACAGATACGCAGTATTTT.

The rearrangement joins TRBV5-1 to TRBJ1-2; 8 bases align to TRBD1. The CDR3 contains 15 residues. The junction had 9 bases not matched to a gene; V was cut back by 4 bases and J by 4 bases. Germline CDR1 is SGHRS and CDR2 is YFSETQ. CDR3 DNA: TGCGCCAGCAGCAAGGAACAGGGGGTTTCCTATGGCTACACCTTC. Protein product: CASSKEQGVSYGYTF.

A single count supports this clone. The chain employs TRBV7-9 and TRBJ2-1, with 15 bases identical to TRBD2. There are 17 residues in the CDR3. Germline lookup yields CDR1 SEHNR and CDR2 FQNEAQ (reference sequence). V lost 2 bases and J lost 7; bases outside the gene matches: 6. The CDR3 sequence: CASSLRAGLAGGNEQFF. The CDR3 DNA is TGTGCCAGCAGCTTAAGGGCGGGACTAGCGGGGGGAAATGAGCAGTTCTTC.

The CDR3 DNA reads TGTGCCAGCAGCCCCCGGACTAGCCCTAGAGGCTCAGATACGCAGTATTTT. Translating it yields CASSPRTSPRGSDTQYF. The chain uses TRBV5-8 and TRBJ2-3; TRBD2 agrees at 8 bases. V lost 4 bases, J lost 4 bases, and 14 bases stayed unmatched. From germline, CDR1 is SGHTS and CDR2 YDEGEE. CDR3 length: 17 amino acids. The complete variable domain, with remaining parts taken from reference TRBV5-8 and TRBJ2-3, reads EAGVTQSPTHLIKTRGQQATLRCSPISGHTSVYWYQQALGLGLQFLLWYDEGEERNRGNFPPRFSGRQFPNYSSELNVNALELEDSALYLCASSPRTSPRGSDTQYFGPGTRLTVL.

The chain recombines TRBV30 with TRBJ2-7; D remains ambiguous. The germline V gene encodes CDR1 GTSNPN and CDR2 SVGIG (reference sequence). The CDR3 is made up of 13 amino acids. V was trimmed by 0 bases and J by 5 bases, leaving 11 bases between them. The CDR3 loop is CAWSVRPGDEQYV. The CDR3 region has the DNA TGTGCCTGGAGTGTACGCCCAGGCGACGAGCAGTACGTC.

V gene TRBV5-1 combines with J gene TRBJ2-5; possibly TRBD1 for D (8 bases). With 5 bases removed from V and 0 bases from J, the gap between germline ends came to 17 bases. The CDR3 runs to 16 residues. Per germline, CDR1 SGHRS and CDR2 YFSETQ. The CDR3 DNA sequence: TGCGCCAGCAGACAGGGGGGGAGAATGTACCAAGAGACCCAGTACTTC. Its protein is CASRQGGRMYQETQYF.

V usage is TRBV21-1 and J usage is TRBJ2-7; the listed D gene, TRBD2, was not tested against the DNA. TRBV21-1 is tagged as a pseudogene. The CDR3 sequence is 15 residues long. CDR3 nucleotides: TGTGCCAGCTCGACGTATAGAGCGGGAGATAACGAGCAGTACGTC. It yields the protein CASSTYRAGDNEQYV.

The chain has TRBV5-1 and TRBJ2-2; perhaps TRBD2 as D (5 bases). Germline CDR1 reads SGHRS; CDR2 reads YFSETQ. V was trimmed by 0 bases and J by 0 bases, leaving 6 bases between them. This CDR3 is built from 15 residues. CDR3 in amino acids: CASSLDSANTGELFF. The DNA of the CDR3 is TGCGCCAGCAGCTTGGATAGCGCGAACACCGGGGAGCTGTTTTTT.

The chain recombines TRBV10-3 with TRBJ1-4; D uncertain. Germline-derived CDR1 and CDR2 are ENHRY and SYGVKD. This CDR3 is 14 amino acids long. The ends were cut back, 9 bases at V and 0 bases at J, with 11 bases in the middle. CDR3 nucleotides: TGTGCCATTCGAGCGGGTGCAACTAATGAAAAACTGTTTTTT. This codes for CAIRAGATNEKLFF.

The genes are TRBV10-3 and TRBJ1-3; D not resolved. CDR3 size: 12 residues. CDR1 and CDR2 from the germline V gene are ENHRY and SYGVKD. V lost 5 bases and J lost 4, with 6 bases in between. The chain's CDR3 is CAISNTGNTIYF. In nucleotides, the CDR3 is TGTGCCATCAGTAACACAGGAAACACCATATATTTT.

The V gene is TRBV5-1, the J gene TRBJ2-5; D is perhaps TRBD1 (5 bases). V was clipped by 3 bases and J by 4 bases, with 16 bases between them. The length of the CDR3 is 15 residues. Germline-derived CDR1 and CDR2 are SGHRS and YFSETQ. CDR3 amino acids: CASSSRSRRGETQYF. The CDR3 coding sequence is TGCGCCAGCAGCTCGCGGTCAAGAAGGGGAGAGACCCAGTACTTC.

This clone appeared a single time. The chain carries TRBV27 and TRBJ1-2; D is perhaps TRBD1 (5 bases). The CDR3 has 13 amino acids. CDR1 and CDR2 from the germline V gene are MNHEY and SMNVEV (reference sequence). V was clipped by 4 bases and J by 4 bases, with 10 bases between them. The CDR3 DNA sequence: TGTGCCAGCAGTTCCCCAGGGTTCTATGGCTACACCTTC. It codes for CASSSPGFYGYTF.

This chain joins TRBV11-2 and TRBJ1-2, with D possibly being TRBD1 (6 bases). There are 13 residues in the CDR3. The V end was cut by 2 bases, the J end by 8 bases, with 12 bases between. Germline lookup yields CDR1 SGHAT and CDR2 FQNNGV. The chain's CDR3 is CASSLRGAQGYTF. The CDR3 DNA reads as TGTGCCAGCAGCTTACGGGGGGCGCAGGGCTACACCTTC.

This chain links TRBV7-2 with TRBJ1-4; the D gene is possibly TRBD1 (5 bases). The length of the CDR3 is 15 residues. The V gene lost 5 bases and the J gene lost 3 bases, with 13 bases spanning the gap. The germline CDR1 and CDR2 sequences are SGHTA and FQGNSA. The chain's CDR3 is CASSPRQPSNEKLFF. In nucleotides, the CDR3 is TGTGCCAGCAGCCCGAGACAGCCTTCTAATGAAAAACTGTTTTTT. Together with reference TRBV7-2 and TRBJ1-4, the CDR3 gives the full variable domain: GAGVSQSPSNKVTEKGKDVELRCDPISGHTALYWYRQSLGQGLEFLIYFQGNSAPDKSGLPSDRFSAERTGGSVSTLTIQRTQQEDSAVYLCASSPRQPSNEKLFFGSGTQLSVL.